A single sample gave rise to the 10 T cell receptor beta chains below, sequenced in a study of cytomegalovirus exposure and HLA in healthy donors. 13 Jbeta primers and 60 Vbeta primers were used for the PCR. Measured with immunoSEQ multiplex PCR; TCRdb has only the in-frame clones, and not every one. The data contain 130,000 or so clones, less than 85% of them singletons. The specimen was PBMCs. The receptors here all came from a woman between 40 and 55 years old in good health and CMV-seropositive.

The chain joins TRBV4-3 to TRBJ2-7; 8 bases align to TRBD1. V trimming: 2 bases; J trimming: 4 bases; junction bases outside the gene matches: 10. The length of the CDR3 is 16 residues. From germline, CDR1 is LGHNA and CDR2 YSLEER. CDR3: CASSQQPGQGGYEQYF. The CDR3 nucleotides are TGCGCCAGCAGCCAACAACCCGGACAGGGAGGATACGAGCAGTACTTC.

The chain couples TRBV6-6 to TRBJ2-5, with 8 bases aligning to TRBD2. CDR1 is MNHNY and CDR2 is SVGAGI in the germline V gene (reference sequence). CDR3 size: 16 residues. V dropped 0 bases and J dropped 3; count of bases not matched to a gene: 6. The DNA of the CDR3 is TGTGCCAGCAGTTACTCGAAGGCGCGGGGGGAAGAGACCCAGTACTTC. Its protein product is CASSYSKARGEETQYF.

J is TRBJ1-2 and V is TRBV2; possibly TRBD1 for D (5 bases). V lost 6 bases and J lost 6, with 17 bases in between. CDR1 and CDR2 (germline): SNHLY, FYNNEI. The CDR3 sequence is 14 residues long. Written as DNA, the CDR3 is TGTGCCAGCAGCGAGGTTGACAGCAAGAATGGCTACACCTTC. It specifies CASSEVDSKNGYTF.

The rearrangement joins TRBV7-9 to TRBJ2-7, with D hard to call. CDR1 and CDR2 from the germline V gene are SEHNR and FQNEAQ (reference sequence). With 5 bases removed from V and 0 bases from J, the gap between germline ends came to 8 bases. This CDR3 comprises 13 residues. CDR3 nucleotides: TGTGCCAGCAGCGCGGTTTCCTCCTACGAGCAGTACTTC. This codes for CASSAVSSYEQYF.

The V call is TRBV4-3, the J call TRBJ1-5; D is perhaps TRBD1 (6 bases). Trimming left V 3 bases short and J 7 bases short, with 10 bases between. Germline V lookup: CDR1 LGHNA, CDR2 YSLEER. This CDR3 has 13 amino acids. The CDR3 DNA reads TGCGCCAGCAGCCAGTTTCAGGGGCAGCCCCAGCATTTT. Translating it yields CASSQFQGQPQHF.

The rearrangement joins TRBV19 to TRBJ1-2; 8 positions match TRBD1. V was pared by 5 bases and J by 4 bases, with 3 bases of the junction left unmatched. Germline CDR1 reads LNHDA; CDR2 reads SQIVND (reference sequence). The CDR3 extends over 13 amino acids. The CDR3 region has the DNA TGTGCCAGTAGTCCGACAGGGGCCTATGGCTACACCTTC. Encoded protein: CASSPTGAYGYTF.

The V and J genes are TRBV29-1 and TRBJ1-5; tentative D call: TRBD1 (5 bases). The CDR3 runs 12 residues. The germline V gene has CDR1 SQVTM and CDR2 ANQGSEA. CDR3 region: CSCRGLNQPQHF. The CDR3 DNA reads as TGCAGTTGCCGGGGGTTGAATCAGCCCCAGCATTTT.

This clone was observed a single time. The rearrangement links TRBV5-1 to TRBJ1-6; 7 bases line up with TRBD1. The germline CDR1 and CDR2 sequences are SGHRS and YFSETQ. V shed 0 bases, J shed 5 bases, and the junction held 5 bases outside the gene matches. This CDR3 contains 16 residues. CDR3 in amino acids: CASSLAGQMNNSPLHF. Here the CDR3 DNA reads TGCGCCAGCAGCTTGGCGGGACAGATGAATAATTCACCCCTCCACTTT.

The V and J genes are TRBV11-3 and TRBJ2-2; TRBD1 agrees at 8 bases. The CDR3 sequence is 16 residues long. Losses at the gene ends were 5 bases for V and 4 bases for J; bases not matched to a gene: 9. CDR1 and CDR2 from the germline V gene are SGHNT and YENEEA. CDR3 residues: CASSPGQGEITGELFF. The CDR3 nucleotides are TGTGCCAGCAGCCCCGGACAGGGTGAGATCACCGGGGAGCTGTTTTTT.

Turning to this clone: One junction end disagrees with the germline gene, perhaps due to a read error. This sequence joins TRBV5-6 and TRBJ2-1, with D possibly TRBD2 on 6 matching bases. CDR1 SGHDT and CDR2 YYEEEE come from the germline V gene. The length of the CDR3 is 15 residues. The CDR3 sequence: CASSQVRGAINGQFF. The CDR3, as DNA: TGTGCCAGCAGCCAGGTTCGCGGGGCAATCAATGGGCAGTTCTTC.